These T cell receptor beta chains were read from a single sample in a study of cytomegalovirus exposure and HLA in healthy donors. Clones were read by immunoSEQ multiplex PCR, and TCRdb kept only the in-frame ones, dropping some. This table holds approximately 50,000 clones, over 75% found once. The sample consisted of PBMCs. Receptors were obtained from a young woman in good health and CMV-seronegative. The CDR3 runs from the conserved cysteine through the conserved F or W. Each record gives: V gene, J gene, CDR3 protein.

TRBV28	TRBJ1-5	CASSLIRESNQPQHF
TRBV7-2	TRBJ2-1	CASSLVAGVRNEQFF
TRBV9	TRBJ2-5	CASSDGTYETQYF
TRBV10-3	TRBJ2-7	CAIRGEKGRYEQYF
TRBV14	TRBJ2-7	CASRPSGSYEQYF
TRBV5-1	TRBJ2-7	CASSWGYDDLYEQYF
TRBV7-2	TRBJ2-5	CASSFTSGETQYF
TRBV6-5	TRBJ2-2	CASRQDRRSTGELFF
TRBV11-3	TRBJ2-2	CASSSRPAGDTGELFF
TRBV5-1	TRBJ2-1	CASSLAAQGLISYNEQFF
TRBV19	TRBJ2-7	CASTPGGQRIYEQYF
TRBV28	TRBJ2-7	CASSGNWGLNEQYF
TRBV30	TRBJ1-2	CAWRVLIGQNHNYGYTF
TRBV7-9	TRBJ1-1	CASSPQGLTTEAFF
TRBV5-1	TRBJ1-1	CASSWQGSMNTEAFF
TRBV27	TRBJ2-7	CASRGFSSYEQYF
TRBV29-1	TRBJ1-1	CSVEGLTSENTEAFF
TRBV5-5	TRBJ1-5	CASSLEGRGSNQPQHF
TRBV30	TRBJ1-5	CAWKPGSGNQPQHF
TRBV6-4	TRBJ2-2	CASSDTSGSGRTGELFF
TRBV27	TRBJ2-5	CASSLRLSETQYF
TRBV6-5	TRBJ1-2	CASSYSRVGVGYTF
TRBV9	TRBJ2-5	CASSVVTGGQETQYF
TRBV7-9	TRBJ2-5	CASRPTGQETQYF
TRBV27	TRBJ2-1	CASSLSRLNNEQFF
TRBV28	TRBJ2-3	CASSPPSGLTDTQYF
TRBV10-3	TRBJ1-1	CAISEFAGSPEAFF
TRBV27	TRBJ2-5	CASSHRDRDPTQYF
TRBV28	TRBJ2-7	CASSLPPSYEQYF
TRBV6-1	TRBJ1-5	CASSESGGNQPQHF
TRBV27	TRBJ1-1	CASSFTVNTEAFF
TRBV7-9	TRBJ1-1	CASSFWRDTEAFF
TRBV28	TRBJ2-7	CASSQGGSSYEQYF
TRBV11-3	TRBJ1-1	CASSLDRQTNTEAFF
TRBV5-6	TRBJ2-7	CASSLGVLLDRAHEQYF
TRBV18	TRBJ1-2	CASSPTGTGYGYTF
TRBV5-1	TRBJ2-1	CASYFGTSGRASYNEQFF
TRBV4-1	TRBJ2-5	CASSQVNLVRSETQYF
TRBV15	TRBJ2-3	CATSGLAGGPLDTQYF
TRBV6-5	TRBJ2-1	CASSYAAGEQFF
TRBV7-2	TRBJ2-5	CASSLAGAGETQYF
TRBV7-2	TRBJ1-5	CASSLVRPGREQPQHF
TRBV28	TRBJ2-7	CASETGGKLSSYEQYF
TRBV11-2	TRBJ2-1	CASTRHSQQFF
TRBV27	TRBJ2-3	CASKRGQTSTDTQYF
TRBV7-2	TRBJ1-1	CASSLDPGTGGAEAFF
TRBV29-1	TRBJ2-7	CSVGVAGVVYEQYF
TRBV27	TRBJ2-1	CASRTWEGVYNEQFF
TRBV27	TRBJ1-2	CASSSLTALYGYTF
TRBV5-5	TRBJ2-7	CASSGNWVGGDEQYF
TRBV11-2	TRBJ2-1	CASSHGGQTEQFF
TRBV9	TRBJ2-1	CASSAGSGTLYNEQFF
TRBV7-9	TRBJ2-3	CASSRDFTTSTDTQYF
TRBV28	TRBJ2-7	CASSYRDRPSYEQYF